This T cell receptor beta chain comes out of a study of post-analysis software for immune sequencing data. Study summary: Clinical courses comprised relapsing-remitting, secondary progressive and progressive-relapsing multiple sclerosis. Study observations and caveats: The authors found that F measure strongly co-clustered same-batch samples. The normalized Chao1 diversity of multiple sclerosis patients was significantly lower than that of controls. The study found TRBV5-6, TRBV5-1 and TRBV20-1 among about five TRBV segments more frequent in patients than controls.

Prepared libraries of TCR beta cDNA carried unique molecular identifiers. Once about 0.85 to 11 million T cells were used, hundreds of thousands of cDNA molecules resulted. TCRdb redid the calling of the PCR reads with MiXCR, one entry per CDR3 protein. The table includes fewer than 550,000 distinct CDR3 sequences, 34% detected once. V was shortened by 6 bases and J by 6 bases, with 20 bases between the two germline ends. The CDR3 sequence is 14 residues long. The germline V gene encodes CDR1 SQVTM and CDR2 ANQGSEA. Regarding this clonotype: Its antigen is as yet unknown.

The V and J genes are TRBV29-1 and TRBJ1-2, with D possibly TRBD1 on 5 matching bases. The TCR comes from a girl aged 2-17 years with multiple sclerosis. Sequencing used blood. CDR3 residues: CSVETQGWVNGYTF. In nucleotides, the CDR3 is TGCAGCGTCGAAACCCAGGGCTGGGTGAATGGCTACACCTTC.